This entry features one T cell receptor (beta chain) sequence. This clone's antigen is unknown. Base-call qualities are not available, and no considerably larger clone is one nucleotide away. High-throughput TCR beta sequencing profiled peripheral blood CD8+ and CD4+ T cells from healthy donors, Susac syndrome patients and multiple sclerosis patients. Recently defined diagnostic criteria for definite or probable disease were met by the Susac syndrome patients. Bulk CD8+ and CD4+ T cells were purified by magnetic negative isolation, whereas CD8+ TEMRA cells were enriched by FACS. Blood was drawn into EDTA tubes, processed within 24 hours, and PBMCs were isolated by density gradient centrifugation. PBMCs destined for TCR sequencing were cryopreserved in liquid nitrogen and later thawed in a 37 °C water bath. A purity of at least 90% was achieved for sorted or isolated CD4+, CD8+ and CD8+ TEMRA cells.

RNA was extracted with the RNeasy kit and roughly 0.5 to 1 ug was reverse transcribed using random hexamers. TCR beta CDR3 regions were amplified with the immunoSEQ multiplex PCR assay covering 54 Vbeta and 13 Jbeta segments. PCR amplification bias was corrected by using a synthetic template baseline for primer optimization and computational correction. As for the authors' bioinformatics: Reads were annotated to V, D and J genes according to IMGT and were analyzed with immunoSEQ Analyzer, with only productive sequences retained. Clonality was calculated as one minus the Shannon entropy normalized by log2 of the number of productive unique sequences. For each patient and control, public and private clones were evaluated within the 100 most prevalent clones. Clones were defined as Susac-specific if absent from the healthy and MS cohorts, from around 1,000 published viral clones and from other ImmuneACCESS disease sequences. TCRdb trimmed the raw reads at Q25, called clones with MiXCR and kept productive beta chains. Entries that share a CDR3 protein sequence are merged under the most common genes and DNA. These V and J calls rely on TCRdb rather than the paper's analysis. This sample gives under 200,000 distinct CDR3 sequences in total; under 97% of them show up just once. Approximately 0.089% of the sample is taken by the ten largest.

The data belong to a study of CD8 T cells in Susac syndrome (dated by TCRdb to between 2019 and 2020). Regarding the complete study: Of the Susac syndrome patients who were sequenced, eight were in clinical remission while more than five had clinically active disease. At blood withdrawal, Susac syndrome patients were either therapy-naive, taking corticosteroids (in some cases with IVIg as well), or taking IVIg alone. Whether CD8+ T cell activation and differentiation in Susac syndrome was antigen driven was tested using repertoire sequencing.

CDR1 is given as GTSNPN and CDR2 as SVGIG, both from the germline V gene (reference sequence). The CDR3 contains 15 residues, cysteine and phenylalanine counted. The CDR3 DNA has 45 bases and is translated from base 1. Trimming takes 0 bases from V and 2 bases from J, and the germline ends sit 14 bases apart. The paper's findings and limits, for the study overall: In the CD4+ T cell repertoire of Susac syndrome patients, clonal expansion was not detected. The study acknowledged that relatively few individuals were included in the TCR sequencing and HLA analysis.

This chain is built from TRBV30 and TRBJ2-7; a confident D gene designation cannot be given. The sequencing input was CD4+ T cells from PBMCs. The source is a human donor with Susac syndrome. The DNA sequence is as follows: TGTGCCTGGAGTGTAGGGCTTCCTCGGACCTACGAGCAGTACTTC. This yields the protein CAWSVGLPRTYEQYF.